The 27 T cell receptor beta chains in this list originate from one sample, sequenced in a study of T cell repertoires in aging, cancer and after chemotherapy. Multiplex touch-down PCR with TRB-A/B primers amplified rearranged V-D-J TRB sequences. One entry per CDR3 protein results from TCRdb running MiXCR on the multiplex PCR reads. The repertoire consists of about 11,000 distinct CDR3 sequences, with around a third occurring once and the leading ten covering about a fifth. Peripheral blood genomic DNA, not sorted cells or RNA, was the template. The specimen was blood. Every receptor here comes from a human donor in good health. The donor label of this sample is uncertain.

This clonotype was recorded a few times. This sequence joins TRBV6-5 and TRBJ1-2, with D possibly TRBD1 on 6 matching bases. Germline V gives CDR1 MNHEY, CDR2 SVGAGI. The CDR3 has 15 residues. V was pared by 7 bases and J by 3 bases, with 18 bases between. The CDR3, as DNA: TGTGCCAGCAAGGCTCAGGGGCGCAGGGACTATGGCTACACCTTC. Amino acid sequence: CASKAQGRRDYGYTF.

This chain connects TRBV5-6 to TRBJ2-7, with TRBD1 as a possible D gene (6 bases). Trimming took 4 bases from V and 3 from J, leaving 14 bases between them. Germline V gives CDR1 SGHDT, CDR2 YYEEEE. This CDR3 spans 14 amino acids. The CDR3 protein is CASSVPGANYEQYF. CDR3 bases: TGTGCCAGCAGCGTCCCAGGGGCGAACTACGAGCAGTACTTC.

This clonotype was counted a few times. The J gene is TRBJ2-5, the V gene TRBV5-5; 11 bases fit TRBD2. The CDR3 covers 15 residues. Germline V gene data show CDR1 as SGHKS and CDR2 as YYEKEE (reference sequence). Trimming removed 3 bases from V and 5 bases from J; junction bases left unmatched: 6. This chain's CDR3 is CASSSLAGGHETQYF. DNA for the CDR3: TGTGCCAGCAGCTCTTTAGCGGGGGGGCACGAGACCCAGTACTTC.

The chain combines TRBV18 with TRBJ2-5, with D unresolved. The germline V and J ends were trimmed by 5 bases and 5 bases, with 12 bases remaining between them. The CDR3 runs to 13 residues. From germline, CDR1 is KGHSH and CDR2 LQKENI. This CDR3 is CASSFSLRETQYF. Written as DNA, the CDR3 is TGTGCCAGCTCATTCAGCCTTCGGGAGACCCAGTACTTC.

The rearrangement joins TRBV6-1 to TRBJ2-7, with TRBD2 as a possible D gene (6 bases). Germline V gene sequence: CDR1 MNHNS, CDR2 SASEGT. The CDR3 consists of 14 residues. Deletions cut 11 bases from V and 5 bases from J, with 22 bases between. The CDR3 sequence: CAYSLWDFADEQYF. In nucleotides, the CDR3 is TGTGCCTACTCCCTGTGGGACTTCGCCGACGAGCAGTACTTC.

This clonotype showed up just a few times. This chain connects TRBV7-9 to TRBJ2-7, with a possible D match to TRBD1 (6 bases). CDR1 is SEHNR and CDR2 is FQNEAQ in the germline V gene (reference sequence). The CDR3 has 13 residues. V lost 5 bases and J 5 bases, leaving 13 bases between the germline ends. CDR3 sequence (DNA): TGTGCCAGCAGCACGGACAGAAGAGACGAGCAGTACTTC. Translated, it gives CASSTDRRDEQYF.

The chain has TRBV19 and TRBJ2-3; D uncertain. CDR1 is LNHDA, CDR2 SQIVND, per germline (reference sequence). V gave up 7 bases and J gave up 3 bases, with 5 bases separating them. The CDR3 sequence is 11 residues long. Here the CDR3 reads CASKVTDTQYF. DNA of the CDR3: TGTGCCAGTAAGGTTACAGATACGCAGTATTTT.

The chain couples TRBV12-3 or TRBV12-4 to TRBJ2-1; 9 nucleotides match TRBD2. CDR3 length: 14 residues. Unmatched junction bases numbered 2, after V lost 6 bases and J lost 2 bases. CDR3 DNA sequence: TGTGCCAGCAGGACTAGCGGAACCTACAATGAGCAGTTCTTC. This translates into CASRTSGTYNEQFF.

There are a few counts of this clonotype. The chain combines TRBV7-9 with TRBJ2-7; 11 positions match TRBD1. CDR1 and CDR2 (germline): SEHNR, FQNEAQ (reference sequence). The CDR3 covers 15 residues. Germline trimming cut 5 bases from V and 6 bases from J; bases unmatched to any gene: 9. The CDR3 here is CASSLVSGTGGEQYF. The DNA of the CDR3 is TGTGCCAGCAGCCTCGTATCCGGGACAGGGGGCGAGCAGTACTTC.

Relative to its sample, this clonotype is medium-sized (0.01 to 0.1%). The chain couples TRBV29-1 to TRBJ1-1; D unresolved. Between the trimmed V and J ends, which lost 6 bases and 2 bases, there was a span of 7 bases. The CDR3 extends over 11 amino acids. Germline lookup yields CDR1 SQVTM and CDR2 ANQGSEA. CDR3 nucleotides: TGCAGCGTCCGTTATAACACTGAAGCTTTCTTT. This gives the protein CSVRYNTEAFF.

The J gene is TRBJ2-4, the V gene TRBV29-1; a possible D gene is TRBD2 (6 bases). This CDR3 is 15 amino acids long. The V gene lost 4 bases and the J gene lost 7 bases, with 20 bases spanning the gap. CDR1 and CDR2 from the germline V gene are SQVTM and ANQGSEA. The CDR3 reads CSVGEGDGSVNIQYF. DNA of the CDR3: TGCAGCGTTGGAGAAGGGGACGGGAGTGTGAACATTCAGTACTTC.

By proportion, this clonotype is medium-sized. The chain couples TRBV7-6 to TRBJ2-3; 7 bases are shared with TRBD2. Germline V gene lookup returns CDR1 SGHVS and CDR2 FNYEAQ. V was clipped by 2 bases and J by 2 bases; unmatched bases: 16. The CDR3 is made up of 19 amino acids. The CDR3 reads CASSLYPRRSGAITDTQYF. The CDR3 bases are TGTGCCAGCAGCTTATACCCTCGCCGCAGCGGGGCGATCACAGATACGCAGTATTTT.

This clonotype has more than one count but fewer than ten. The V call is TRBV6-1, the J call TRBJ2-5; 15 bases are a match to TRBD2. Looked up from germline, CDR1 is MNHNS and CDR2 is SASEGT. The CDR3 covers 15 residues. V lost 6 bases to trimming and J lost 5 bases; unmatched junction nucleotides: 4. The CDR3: CASRGLAGGPETQYF. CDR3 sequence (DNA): TGTGCCAGCAGGGGACTAGCGGGGGGCCCGGAGACCCAGTACTTC.

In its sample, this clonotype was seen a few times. DNA for the CDR3: TGTGCCAGCAGCTTCAGGGGGAACACCGGGGAGCTGTTTTTT. As protein: CASSFRGNTGELFF. This rearrangement joins TRBV6-2 or TRBV6-3 to TRBJ2-2; perhaps TRBD1 as D (6 bases). Germline V gene lookup returns CDR1 MNHEY and CDR2 SVGEGT. The V end lost 6 bases, the J end lost 1 base, and 9 bases lay between the germline ends. The CDR3 is 14 residues long.

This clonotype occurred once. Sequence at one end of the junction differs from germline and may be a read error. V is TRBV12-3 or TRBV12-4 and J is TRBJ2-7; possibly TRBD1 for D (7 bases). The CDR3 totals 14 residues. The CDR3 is CASSLGQGGYEQYF. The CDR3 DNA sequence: TGTGCCAGCAGCTTAGGGCAGGGGGGATACGAGCAGTACTTC.

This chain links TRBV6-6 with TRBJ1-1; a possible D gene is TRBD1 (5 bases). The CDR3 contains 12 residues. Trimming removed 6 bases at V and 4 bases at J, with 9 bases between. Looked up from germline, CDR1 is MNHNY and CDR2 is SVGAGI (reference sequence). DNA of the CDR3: TGTGCCAGCAGCCTGGGACCCACTGAAGCTTTCTTT. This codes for CASSLGPTEAFF.

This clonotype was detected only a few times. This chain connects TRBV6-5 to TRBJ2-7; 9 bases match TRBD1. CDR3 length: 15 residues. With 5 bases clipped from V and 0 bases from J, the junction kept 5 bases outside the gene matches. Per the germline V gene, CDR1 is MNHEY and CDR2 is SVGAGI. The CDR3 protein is CASSQGTGSSYEQYF. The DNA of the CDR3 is TGTGCCAGCAGTCAGGGGACAGGGAGCTCCTACGAGCAGTACTTC.

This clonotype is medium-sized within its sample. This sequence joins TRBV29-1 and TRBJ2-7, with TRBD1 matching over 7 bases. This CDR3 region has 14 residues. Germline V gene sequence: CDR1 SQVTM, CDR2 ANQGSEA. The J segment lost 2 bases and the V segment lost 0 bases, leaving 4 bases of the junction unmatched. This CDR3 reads CSVEDRGKPYEQYF. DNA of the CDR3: TGCAGCGTTGAAGACAGGGGGAAGCCCTACGAGCAGTACTTC.

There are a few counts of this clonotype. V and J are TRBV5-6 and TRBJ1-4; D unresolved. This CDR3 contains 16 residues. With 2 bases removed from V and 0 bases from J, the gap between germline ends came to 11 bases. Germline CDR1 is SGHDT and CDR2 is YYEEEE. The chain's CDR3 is CASSLGRFTTNEKLFF. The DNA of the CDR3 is TGTGCCAGCAGCTTAGGCAGATTTACAACTAATGAAAAACTGTTTTTT.

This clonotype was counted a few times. The CDR3 region is CASSLSQTTNTEAFF. As DNA, the CDR3 is TGTGCCAGCAGCTTATCCCAGACAACCAACACTGAAGCTTTCTTT. V and J are TRBV5-6 and TRBJ1-1; D remains ambiguous. V lost 2 bases, J lost 2 bases, and 13 bases lay in between. Looked up from germline, CDR1 is SGHDT and CDR2 is YYEEEE. The CDR3 runs 15 residues.

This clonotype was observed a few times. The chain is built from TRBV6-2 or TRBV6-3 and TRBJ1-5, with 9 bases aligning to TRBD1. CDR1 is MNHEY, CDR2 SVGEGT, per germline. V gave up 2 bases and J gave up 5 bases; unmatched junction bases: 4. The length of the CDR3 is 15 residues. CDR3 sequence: CASSYVGTGHQPQHF. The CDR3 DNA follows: TGTGCCAGCAGTTACGTCGGGACAGGGCATCAGCCCCAGCATTTT.

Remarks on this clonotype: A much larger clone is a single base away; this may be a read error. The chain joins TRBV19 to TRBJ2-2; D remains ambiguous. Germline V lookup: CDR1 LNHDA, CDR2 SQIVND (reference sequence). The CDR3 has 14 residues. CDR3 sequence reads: CASTPGTNTWELFF. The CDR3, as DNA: TGTGCCAGTACCCCGGGTACGAACACCTGGGAGCTGTTTTTT. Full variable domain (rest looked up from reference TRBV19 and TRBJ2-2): DGGITQSPKYLFRKEGQNVTLSCEQNLNHDAMYWYRQDPGQGLRLIYYSQIVNDFQKGDIAEGYSVSREKKESFPLTVTSAQKNPTAFYLCASTPGTNTWELFFGEGSRLTVL.

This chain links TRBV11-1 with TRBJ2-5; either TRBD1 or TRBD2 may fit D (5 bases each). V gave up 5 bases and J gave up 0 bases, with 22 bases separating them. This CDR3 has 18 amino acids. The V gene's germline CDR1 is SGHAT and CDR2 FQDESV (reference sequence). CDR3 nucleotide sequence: TGTGCCAGCAGCCGAAGGGGCGATGGACTCCTAAACCAAGAGACCCAGTACTTC. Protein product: CASSRRGDGLLNQETQYF.

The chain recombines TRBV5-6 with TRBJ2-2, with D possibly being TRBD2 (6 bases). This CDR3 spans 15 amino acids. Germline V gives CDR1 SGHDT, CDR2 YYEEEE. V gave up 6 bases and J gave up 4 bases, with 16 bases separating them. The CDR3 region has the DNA TGTGCCAGCAATTCCGGGACTTTCGCCACCGGGGAGCTGTTTTTT. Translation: CASNSGTFATGELFF. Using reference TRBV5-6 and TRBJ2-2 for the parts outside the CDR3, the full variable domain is DAGVTQSPTHLIKTRGQQVTLRCSPKSGHDTVSWYQQALGQGPQFIFQYYEEEERQRGNFPDRFSGHQFPNYSSELNVNALLLGDSALYLCASNSGTFATGELFFGEGSRLTVL.

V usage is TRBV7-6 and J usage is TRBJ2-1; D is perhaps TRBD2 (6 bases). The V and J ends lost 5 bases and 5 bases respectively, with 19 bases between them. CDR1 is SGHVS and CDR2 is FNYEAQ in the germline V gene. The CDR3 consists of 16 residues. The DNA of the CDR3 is TGTGCCAGCAGCCGTATAGGGTCTAGCGACCACAATGAGCAGTTCTTC. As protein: CASSRIGSSDHNEQFF. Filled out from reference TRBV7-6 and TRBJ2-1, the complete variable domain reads GAGVSQSPRYKVTKRGQDVALRCDPISGHVSLYWYRQALGQGPEFLTYFNYEAQQDKSGLPNDRFSAERPEGSISTLTIQRTEQRDSAMYRCASSRIGSSDHNEQFFGPGTRLTVL.

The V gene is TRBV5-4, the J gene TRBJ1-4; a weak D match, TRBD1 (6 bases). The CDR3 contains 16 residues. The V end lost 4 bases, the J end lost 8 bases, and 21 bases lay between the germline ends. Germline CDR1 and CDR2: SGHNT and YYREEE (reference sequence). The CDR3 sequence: CASSTGTTLRGEKLFF. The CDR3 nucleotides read TGTGCCAGCAGCACCGGGACAACCCTCCGGGGGGAAAAACTGTTTTTT.

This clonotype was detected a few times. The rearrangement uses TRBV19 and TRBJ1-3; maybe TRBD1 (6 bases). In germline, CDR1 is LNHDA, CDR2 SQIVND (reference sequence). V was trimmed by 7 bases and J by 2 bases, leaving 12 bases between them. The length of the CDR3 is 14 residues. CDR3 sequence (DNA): TGTGCCAGTAAGGAAGGGGGAACTGGAAACACCATATATTTT. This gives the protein CASKEGGTGNTIYF.